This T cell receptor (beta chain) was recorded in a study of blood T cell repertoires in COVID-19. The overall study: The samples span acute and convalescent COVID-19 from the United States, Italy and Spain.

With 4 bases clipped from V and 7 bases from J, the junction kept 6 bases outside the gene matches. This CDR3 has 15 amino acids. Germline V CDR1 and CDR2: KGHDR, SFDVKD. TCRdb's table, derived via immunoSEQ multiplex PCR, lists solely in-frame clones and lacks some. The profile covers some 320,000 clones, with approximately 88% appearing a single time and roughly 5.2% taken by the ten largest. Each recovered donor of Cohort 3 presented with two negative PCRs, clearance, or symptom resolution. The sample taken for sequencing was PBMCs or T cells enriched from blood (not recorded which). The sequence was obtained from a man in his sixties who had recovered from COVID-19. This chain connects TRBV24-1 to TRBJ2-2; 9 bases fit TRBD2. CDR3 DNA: TGTGCCACCAGTGACCCTGCGGGAGGGAACGGGGAGCTGTTTTTT. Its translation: CATSDPAGGNGELFF.